A selection of T cell receptor beta chains follows, all from one sample in a study of CD8 T cells in ankylosing spondylitis. One entry per CDR3 protein, called by TCRdb with MiXCR from the 5' RACE reads. Of 220,000 or so distinct CDR3 sequences in the sample, 15% to 20% were seen once. Material: blood, either unsorted or a sorted T cell fraction (not recorded which). The source is a male donor with ankylosing spondylitis. CDR3s include the opening cysteine and the closing phenylalanine or tryptophan. Each record gives: clone size, CDR3 length, V gene, J gene, D gene, CDR3 protein, CDR3 DNA. A D gene is named only where the DNA matches it firmly. Clone size, where shown, is once, few, many, or a class for clones that have expanded.

>few|13|TRBV12-3/TRBV12-4|TRBJ2-3|NA
CATSSPSTDTQYF
TGTGCCACCAGCAGCCCTAGCACAGATACGCAGTATTTT
>few|12|TRBV2|TRBJ2-7|NA
CASSDASYEQYF
TGTGCCAGCAGTGATGCTTCCTACGAGCAGTACTTC
>few|15|TRBV7-9|TRBJ2-2|NA
CASSSGPTNTGELFF
TGTGCCAGCAGCTCGGGACCGACGAACACCGGGGAGCTGTTTTTT
>few|15|TRBV4-3|TRBJ2-7|NA
CASSLSRDPSYEQYF
TGCGCCAGCAGCCTATCGCGGGATCCATCCTACGAGCAGTACTTC
>few|15|TRBV15|TRBJ1-6|TRBD1
CATSSDRGDNSPLHF
TGTGCCACCAGCAGCGACAGGGGTGATAATTCACCCCTCCACTTT
>many|12|TRBV4-1|TRBJ2-7|NA
CASSQHFYEQYF
TGCGCCAGCAGCCAACACTTTTACGAGCAGTACTTC
>many|13|TRBV29-1|TRBJ2-1|TRBD2
CRGGENAYNEQFF
TGCAGGGGGGGGGAGAACGCCTACAATGAGCAGTTCTTC
>NA|14|TRBV7-6|TRBJ2-3|NA
CASSLEEGSDTQYF
TGTGCCAGCAGCTTAGAGGAAGGTTCAGATACGCAGTATTTT
>NA|13|TRBV20-1|TRBJ1-1|NA
CSADPVENTEAFF
TGCAGTGCTGACCCTGTGGAGAACACTGAAGCTTTCTTT
>few|17|TRBV4-1|TRBJ2-7|NA
CASSQVPTPTGLSEQYF
TGCGCCAGCAGCCAAGTCCCCACCCCGACAGGCCTCAGCGAGCAGTACTTC
>NA|13|TRBV6-5|TRBJ2-2|NA
CASSYPDSGELFF
TGTGCCAGCAGTTACCCGGACTCGGGGGAGCTGTTTTTT
>few|14|TRBV9|TRBJ2-7|NA
CASSVGQGTYEQYF
TGTGCCAGCAGCGTAGGTCAGGGGACGTACGAGCAGTACTTC
>NA|15|TRBV13|TRBJ1-1|NA
CASSLGEGIGTEAFF
TGTGCCAGCAGCTTAGGGGAGGGGATTGGCACTGAAGCTTTCTTT
>few|13|TRBV20-1|TRBJ1-2|NA
CSARDSVVNGYTF
TGCAGTGCTAGAGATTCGGTGGTTAATGGCTACACCTTC
>NA|19|TRBV6-5|TRBJ2-3|TRBD2
CASSYSGLAGVQGTDTQYF
TGTGCCAGCAGTTACTCGGGACTAGCGGGAGTCCAGGGCACAGATACGCAGTATTTT
>NA|15|TRBV4-2|TRBJ2-1|NA
CASSQERSGQNEQFF
TGTGCCAGCAGCCAAGAAAGATCAGGGCAGAATGAGCAGTTCTTC
>NA|11|TRBV24-1|TRBJ2-7|NA
CATSIGGEQYF
TGTGCCACCAGCATCGGGGGCGAGCAGTACTTC
>NA|14|TRBV27|TRBJ2-2|NA
CASSPGLNTGELFF
TGTGCCAGCAGCCCGGGACTTAACACCGGGGAGCTGTTTTTT
>NA|16|TRBV6-1|TRBJ2-7|NA
CASSNTGSEPDMEQYF
TGTGCCAGCAGTAATACAGGCTCAGAACCGGATATGGAGCAGTACTTC
>NA|15|TRBV2|TRBJ1-5|NA
CASSETENSNQPQHF
TGTGCCAGCAGTGAGACGGAAAATAGCAATCAGCCCCAGCATTTT
>NA|20|TRBV19|TRBJ2-1|NA
CASSIVGPPKGGGFYNEQFF
TGTGCCAGTAGTATAGTCGGCCCCCCCAAAGGGGGAGGATTTTACAATGAGCAGTTCTTC
>NA|14|TRBV2|TRBJ1-5|NA
CASSFDGVNQPQHF
TGTGCCAGCAGCTTTGACGGCGTCAATCAGCCCCAGCATTTT
>NA|17|TRBV7-2|TRBJ1-1|TRBD1
CASSSNVQGAGNTEAFF
TGTGCCAGCAGCTCCAATGTACAGGGGGCCGGGAACACTGAAGCTTTCTTT
>few|13|TRBV4-2|TRBJ2-1|NA
CASSQDVFNEQFF
TGTGCCAGCAGCCAAGATGTCTTCAATGAGCAGTTCTTC
>NA|11|TRBV27|TRBJ2-4|NA
CAPLAKNIQYF
TGTGCTCCTCTAGCCAAAAACATTCAGTACTTC
>many|15|TRBV15|TRBJ2-3|NA
CATSRDLASTDTQYF
TGTGCCACCAGCAGAGACCTGGCTAGCACAGATACGCAGTATTTT
>NA|16|TRBV12-3/TRBV12-4|TRBJ2-2|NA
CASSWDAYTNTGELFF
TGTGCCAGCAGTTGGGACGCCTACACGAACACCGGGGAGCTGTTTTTT
>NA|11|TRBV15|TRBJ1-1|NA
CATLLGTEAFF
TGTGCCACCCTCCTGGGCACTGAAGCTTTCTTT
>NA|14|TRBV9|TRBJ1-6|NA
CASSVQGTGSPLHF
TGTGCCAGCAGCGTACAGGGAACTGGATCACCCCTCCACTTT
>many|14|TRBV12-3/TRBV12-4|TRBJ2-7|NA
CASSFADDSYEQYF
TGTGCCAGCAGTTTCGCGGACGACTCCTACGAGCAGTACTTC
>NA|15|TRBV25-1|TRBJ1-1|NA
CASSESVAGETEAFF
TGTGCCAGCAGTGAATCAGTAGCCGGGGAGACTGAAGCTTTCTTT
>NA|13|TRBV18|TRBJ1-2|NA
CASSGGEGIDYTF
TGTGCCAGCTCAGGGGGAGAGGGGATTGACTACACCTTC
>many|15|TRBV27|TRBJ2-1|NA
CASNPEGSSYNEQFF
TGTGCCAGCAATCCCGAGGGGAGCTCCTACAATGAGCAGTTCTTC
>few|15|TRBV12-3/TRBV12-4|TRBJ2-2|NA
CASRPDHGNGGELFF
TGTGCCAGCAGACCGGACCATGGAAACGGCGGGGAGCTGTTTTTT
>NA|13|TRBV7-3|TRBJ2-3|TRBD2
CASSWGGADTQYF
TGTGCCAGCAGCTGGGGGGGGGCAGATACGCAGTATTTT
>NA|13|TRBV29-1|TRBJ2-3|TRBD1
CSVATGVTDTQYF
TGCAGCGTCGCGACAGGGGTCACAGATACGCAGTATTTT